This T cell receptor (beta chain) stems from a study of shared clonotypes between healthy human individuals. Study outcomes and limitations: Naive CD4 clonotypes overlapped across a handful of donors at roughly 5%.

Assay: immunoSEQ multiplex PCR; the TCRdb copy retains only in-frame clones and omits some. The data contain roughly 1.4 million clones, about 98.5% of them singletons. Germline assignment: CDR1 SGHVS and CDR2 FQNEAQ. Trimming shortened V by 5 bases and J by 7 bases, and 24 bases separated the two germline ends. This CDR3 is built from 16 residues. Concerning this clone itself: What it binds is unknown.

The chain joins TRBV7-8 to TRBJ2-7; the D gene could be TRBD1 or TRBD2 (7 bases each). The receptor comes from a man under 40 in good health. Source material: naive CD4+ T cells sorted from blood. Stated subset: CD45RA+ positively selected. The chain's CDR3 is CASSPIGNQGGDEQYF. In DNA form, the CDR3 reads TGTGCCAGCAGCCCCATAGGAAATCAGGGGGGGGATGAGCAGTACTTC.